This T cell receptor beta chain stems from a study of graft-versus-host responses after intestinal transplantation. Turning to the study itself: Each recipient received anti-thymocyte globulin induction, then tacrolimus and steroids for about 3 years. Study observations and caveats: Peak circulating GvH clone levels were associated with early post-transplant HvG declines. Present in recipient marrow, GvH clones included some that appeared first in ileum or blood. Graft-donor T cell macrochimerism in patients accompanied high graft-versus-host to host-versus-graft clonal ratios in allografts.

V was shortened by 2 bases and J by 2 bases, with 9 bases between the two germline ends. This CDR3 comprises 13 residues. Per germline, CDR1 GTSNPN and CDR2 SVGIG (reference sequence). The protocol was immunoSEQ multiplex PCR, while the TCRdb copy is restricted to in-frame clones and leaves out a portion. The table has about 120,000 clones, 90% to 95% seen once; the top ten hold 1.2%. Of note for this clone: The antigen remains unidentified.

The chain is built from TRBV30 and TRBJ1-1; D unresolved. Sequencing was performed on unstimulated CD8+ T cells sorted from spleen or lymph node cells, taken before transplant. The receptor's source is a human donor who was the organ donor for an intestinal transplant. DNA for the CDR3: TGTGCCTGGAGTCTTACGGGTAACACTGAAGCTTTCTTT. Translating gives CAWSLTGNTEAFF.